Presented here are 31 T cell receptor beta chains from one specimen sequenced in a study of cytomegalovirus exposure and HLA in healthy donors. PCR used 60 Vbeta primers and 13 Jbeta primers. Some clones are missing from TCRdb's copy, which holds only in-frame ones; the method was immunoSEQ multiplex PCR. This sample has some 170,000 clones; 77% occur once, and the top ten carry about 4%. Source material: PBMCs. The receptors stem from a woman aged 60-75 years in good health and CMV-seropositive.

The CDR3 here is CAIGRDSQETQYF. For the CDR3, the DNA is TGTGCCATCGGTAGGGACAGCCAAGAGACCCAGTACTTC. V gene TRBV10-3 combines with J gene TRBJ2-5, with TRBD1 matching over 7 bases. The V segment lost 8 bases and the J segment 1 base; nucleotides outside the gene matches: 4. Germline lookup yields CDR1 ENHRY and CDR2 SYGVKD. The CDR3 covers 13 residues.

The genes are TRBV20-1 and TRBJ1-2; D is unclear. CDR1 is DFQATT, CDR2 SNEGSKA, per germline (reference sequence). Trimming took off 6 bases at V and 7 bases at J, with 12 bases between the two ends. The length of the CDR3 is 11 residues. The CDR3 loop reads CSAGEKGGYTF. The CDR3 DNA reads TGCAGTGCCGGAGAGAAAGGTGGCTACACCTTC.

Regarding this clone: At one end the junction does not follow the germline gene, possibly because of a read error. The chain carries TRBV27 and TRBJ2-6, with D possibly matching TRBD1 (5 bases). The CDR3 is 16 amino acids. Germline assignment: CDR1 MNHEY and CDR2 SMNVEV (reference sequence). CDR3 bases: TGTGCCAGCATGCACCCTTTTGTCTCTGGGGCCAACGGCCTGACTTTC. Translating it yields CASMHPFVSGANGLTF.

The chain recombines TRBV2 with TRBJ1-2; D might be TRBD1 (5 bases). The germline CDR1 and CDR2 sequences are SNHLY and FYNNEI. V was pared by 7 bases and J by 7 bases, with 19 bases between. This CDR3 is built from 14 residues. The CDR3 sequence is CASTGSRGEVGYTF. CDR3 DNA sequence: TGTGCCAGCACTGGCTCCCGGGGGGAGGTTGGCTACACCTTC.

The chain joins TRBV27 to TRBJ2-1, with 8 positions matching TRBD2. The CDR3 length is 16 residues. With 6 bases clipped from V and 6 bases from J, the junction kept 13 bases outside the gene matches. Germline-derived CDR1 and CDR2 are MNHEY and SMNVEV (reference sequence). The CDR3 nucleotides are TGTGCCAGCAGATCCCAGGGCGCGGGGGGTGTCAATGAGCAGTTCTTC. This sequence encodes CASRSQGAGGVNEQFF.

As to this clone: Other DNA sequences from this sample encode an identical CDR3 as well. The CDR3 spells CASSELAGRYNEQFF. The CDR3 DNA reads as TGTGCCAGCAGCGAACTAGCGGGTCGCTACAATGAGCAGTTCTTC. V and J are TRBV2 and TRBJ2-1; 9 bases are shared with TRBD2. Germline V gene sequence: CDR1 SNHLY, CDR2 FYNNEI. This CDR3 is built from 15 residues. V shed 6 bases and J 3 bases; nucleotides not matched to a gene: 6.

The rearrangement links TRBV18 to TRBJ2-7, with D possibly matching TRBD2 (6 bases). The ends were cut back, 3 bases at V and 2 bases at J, with 11 bases in the middle. Germline V CDR1 and CDR2: KGHSH, LQKENI. This CDR3 has 14 residues. The DNA of the CDR3 is TGTGCCAGCTCACCCGGGACTCAGACCTACGAGCAGTACTTC. It yields the protein CASSPGTQTYEQYF.

This clone was seen just once. The chain has TRBV7-9 and TRBJ1-2; D call uncertain. The CDR3 spans 13 residues. The germline V gene has CDR1 SEHNR and CDR2 FQNEAQ (reference sequence). The V and J ends lost 2 bases and 4 bases respectively, with 8 bases between them. CDR3 sequence: CASSLNGGYGYTF. The CDR3 coding sequence is TGTGCCAGCAGCTTAAATGGCGGCTATGGCTACACCTTC.

The J gene is TRBJ2-3, the V gene TRBV6-1; a possible D gene is TRBD2 (6 bases). Germline-derived CDR1 and CDR2 are MNHNS and SASEGT. This CDR3 comprises 13 residues. V lost 8 bases to trimming and J lost 3 bases, with 12 bases between them. CDR3 in amino acids: CASRVRGTDTQYF. In DNA, the CDR3 is TGTGCCAGCCGGGTCCGGGGGACAGATACGCAGTATTTT.

V is TRBV7-8 and J is TRBJ2-3; weak D call: TRBD2 (6 bases). The CDR3 is 16 amino acids. Germline CDR1 SGHVS, CDR2 FQNEAQ. Trimming removed 5 bases at V and 1 base at J, with 16 bases between. CDR3 coding DNA: TGTGCCAGCAGCGGCCGGGGGTTCCTGGGCACAGATACGCAGTATTTT. Its protein is CASSGRGFLGTDTQYF.

The chain combines TRBV5-1 with TRBJ2-7; 10 bases fit TRBD2. CDR3 length: 16 amino acids. Germline V CDR1 and CDR2: SGHRS, YFSETQ. The V segment lost 4 bases and the J segment 4 bases; nucleotides outside the gene matches: 11. The chain's CDR3 is CASSLTGTSDYYEQYF. The CDR3 DNA reads TGCGCCAGCAGCCTAACCGGGACTAGCGATTATTACGAGCAGTACTTC.

This sequence joins TRBV6-5 and TRBJ2-3; 10 nucleotides match TRBD1. CDR1 and CDR2 (germline): MNHEY, SVGAGI. The CDR3 has 15 residues. Losses at the gene ends were 6 bases for V and 2 bases for J; bases not matched to a gene: 5. The CDR3 region has the DNA TGTGCCAGCAGGCGGACAGGGGGGCCCACAGATACGCAGTATTTT. Its protein product is CASRRTGGPTDTQYF.

The CDR3 DNA reads as TGTGCCAGCATATACCCCAGGGGCACTGAAGCTTTCTTT. Translation: CASIYPRGTEAFF. The genes are TRBV28 and TRBJ1-1, with TRBD1 as a possible D gene (6 bases). Germline CDR1 is MDHEN and CDR2 is SYDVKM. The CDR3 is made up of 13 amino acids. With 7 bases removed from V and 4 bases from J, the gap between germline ends came to 13 bases.

This clone was observed a few times. The chain couples TRBV5-6 to TRBJ1-5, with D uncertain. The CDR3 is 13 amino acids. V shed 0 bases and J shed 10 bases, with 11 bases lying between them. Germline V gives CDR1 SGHDT, CDR2 YYEEEE. The CDR3 protein is CASSLVEGGPQHF. The CDR3 DNA is TGTGCCAGCAGCTTGGTAGAGGGAGGTCCCCAGCATTTT.

In its sample, this clone was seen once. This chain connects TRBV7-2 to TRBJ1-3; 7 bases match TRBD1. The CDR3 totals 14 residues. Germline V gene sequence: CDR1 SGHTA, CDR2 FQGNSA. V trimming: 5 bases; J trimming: 4 bases; junction bases outside the gene matches: 5. The CDR3 protein is CASSTRQGGNTIYF. The CDR3 bases are TGTGCCAGCAGCACCCGACAGGGCGGAAACACCATATATTTT. Full variable domain (remainder filled in from reference TRBV7-2 and TRBJ1-3): GAGVSQSPSNKVTEKGKDVELRCDPISGHTALYWYRQSLGQGLEFLIYFQGNSAPDKSGLPSDRFSAERTGGSVSTLTIQRTQQEDSAVYLCASSTRQGGNTIYFGEGSWLTVV.

As DNA, the CDR3 is TGTGCCAGCAGCTTAGGTTCGAGCGGGGGGGCCACAGATACGCAGTATTTT. Translating it yields CASSLGSSGGATDTQYF. V usage is TRBV13 and J usage is TRBJ2-3, with TRBD2 matching 10 bases. This CDR3 region has 17 residues. CDR1 PRHDT and CDR2 FYEKMQ come from the germline V gene (reference sequence). V dropped 0 bases and J dropped 2; count of bases not matched to a gene: 5. Together with reference TRBV13 and TRBJ2-3, the CDR3 gives the full variable domain: AAGVIQSPRHLIKEKRETATLKCYPIPRHDTVYWYQQGPGQDPQFLISFYEKMQSDKGSIPDRFSAQQFSDYHSELNMSSLELGDSALYFCASSLGSSGGATDTQYFGPGTRLTVL.

This clone has a single count. The chain recombines TRBV28 with TRBJ2-2, with TRBD2 matching over 9 bases. The CDR3 extends over 15 amino acids. Germline trimming cut 3 bases from V and 6 bases from J; bases unmatched to any gene: 5. Germline V gene sequence: CDR1 MDHEN, CDR2 SYDVKM. DNA for the CDR3: TGTGCCAGCAGTTTTGGTAGCGGGAGACCCGGGGAGCTGTTTTTT. Its translation: CASSFGSGRPGELFF.

This clone turned up a few times. The chain couples TRBV5-1 to TRBJ2-3, with TRBD1 matching over 7 bases. CDR3 length: 15 residues. Germline lookup yields CDR1 SGHRS and CDR2 YFSETQ. Trimming cost V 7 bases and J 0 bases; bases outside gene matches: 8. The CDR3 bases are TGCGCCAGCCATAAGGGACAGTCTAGCACAGATACGCAGTATTTT. This codes for CASHKGQSSTDTQYF.

This clone was observed once. The chain employs TRBV5-1 and TRBJ2-3; possibly TRBD1 for D (6 bases). The germline V gene encodes CDR1 SGHRS and CDR2 YFSETQ. The V end was cut by 0 bases, the J end by 5 bases, with 13 bases between. The CDR3 totals 15 residues. The CDR3: CASSLARGSEDTQYF. As DNA, the CDR3 is TGCGCCAGCAGCTTGGCCAGGGGTTCGGAAGATACGCAGTATTTT.

The rearrangement links TRBV5-1 to TRBJ2-3; TRBD2 might be the D (6 bases). The V gene lost 0 bases and the J gene lost 2 bases, with 16 bases spanning the gap. Germline CDR1 and CDR2: SGHRS and YFSETQ. CDR3 length: 17 residues. CDR3 sequence: CASSLELGGTHTDTQYF. Here the CDR3 DNA reads TGCGCCAGCAGCTTGGAGTTGGGCGGGACCCACACAGATACGCAGTATTTT.

The genes are TRBV6-1 and TRBJ1-5; D remains ambiguous. V lost 6 bases and J lost 1, with 13 bases in between. In germline, CDR1 is MNHNS, CDR2 SASEGT. There are 15 residues in the CDR3. The CDR3 coding sequence is TGTGCCAGCAGACGGGGAAGTCAGAGCAATCAGCCCCAGCATTTT. Its translation: CASRRGSQSNQPQHF.

The chain links TRBV18 to TRBJ1-4, with D unresolved. Germline assignment: CDR1 KGHSH and CDR2 LQKENI. The CDR3 covers 14 residues. Deletions cut 0 bases from V and 8 bases from J, with 10 bases between. DNA for the CDR3: TGTGCCAGCTCACCACCGGTGACTCAGGAAAAACTGTTTTTT. Translated, it gives CASSPPVTQEKLFF.

A note on this clone: One end of the junction is discordant with germline, which a read error may explain. The CDR3 bases are TGCGCCAGCAGCTTGGATCTCTCTGGGGCCAACGGCCTGACTTTC. It translates to CASSLDLSGANGLTF. V gene TRBV5-1 combines with J gene TRBJ2-6; possible D gene TRBD1, 5 bases. Per germline, CDR1 SGHRS and CDR2 YFSETQ. There are 15 residues in the CDR3. Full variable domain (remainder filled in from reference TRBV5-1 and TRBJ2-6): KAGVTQTPRYLIKTRGQQVTLSCSPISGHRSVSWYQQTPGQGLQFLFEYFSETQRNKGNFPGRFSGRQFSNSRSEMNVSTLELGDSALYLCASSLDLSGANGLTFGAGSRLTVL.

The V and J genes are TRBV18 and TRBJ2-7; 7 bases line up with TRBD1. The germline CDR1 and CDR2 sequences are KGHSH and LQKENI. J was trimmed by 3 bases and V by 2 bases; bases with no gene match: 1. There are 13 residues in the CDR3. CDR3 sequence (DNA): TGTGCCAGCTCACCAGGACAGGACTACGAGCAGTACTTC. It translates to CASSPGQDYEQYF.

V gene TRBV18 combines with J gene TRBJ2-5, with 7 nucleotides matching TRBD1. Germline lookup yields CDR1 KGHSH and CDR2 LQKENI. V gave up 4 bases and J gave up 2 bases; unmatched junction bases: 4. The CDR3 length is 14 residues. CDR3 region: CASSQPGQQETQYF. CDR3 nucleotides: TGTGCCAGCTCACAACCGGGACAGCAAGAGACCCAGTACTTC. The variable domain in full, completed from reference TRBV18 and TRBJ2-5, reads NAGVMQNPRHLVRRRGQEARLRCSPMKGHSHVYWYRQLPEEGLKFMVYLQKENIIDESGMPKERFSAEFPKEGPSILRIQQVVRGDSAAYFCASSQPGQQETQYFGPGTRLLVL.

V is TRBV18 and J is TRBJ1-1, with a weak D call TRBD1 (5 bases). Germline V CDR1 and CDR2: KGHSH, LQKENI. V was trimmed by 5 bases and J by 1 base, leaving 11 bases between them. The CDR3 has 14 amino acids. In DNA form, the CDR3 reads TGTGCCAGCTCAGTCGGACACCCGAACACTGAAGCTTTCTTT. Its translation is CASSVGHPNTEAFF.

The V and J genes are TRBV20-1 and TRBJ1-1; D unclear. The CDR3 consists of 10 residues. V gave up 5 bases and J gave up 7 bases, with 8 bases separating them. Germline loops: CDR1 DFQATT, CDR2 SNEGSKA (reference sequence). Written as DNA, the CDR3 is TGCAGTGCTGCTAACGTTGAAGCTTTCTTT. Translated: CSAANVEAFF.

The chain uses TRBV28 and TRBJ1-5; 7 bases align to TRBD1. There are 13 residues in the CDR3. The ends lost 5 bases at V and 5 bases at J; junction bases unmatched: 3. Germline V gene data show CDR1 as MDHEN and CDR2 as SYDVKM. CDR3 protein: CASSPTGDQPQHF. DNA of the CDR3: TGTGCCAGCAGTCCTACAGGGGATCAGCCCCAGCATTTT.

A word on this clone: This CDR3 is also generated by other DNA sequences in the sample. The chain uses TRBV27 and TRBJ1-4; possibly TRBD1 for D (5 bases). This CDR3 is built from 12 residues. V was shortened by 2 bases and J by 13 bases, with 11 bases between the two germline ends. CDR1 is MNHEY, CDR2 SMNVEV, per germline (reference sequence). For the CDR3, the DNA is TGTGCCAGCAGTTTAGGGGGGGGATTACTGTTTTTT. The encoded protein is CASSLGGGLLFF.

The V and J genes are TRBV27 and TRBJ2-5; TRBD2 is a possible D gene (5 bases). V gave up 0 bases and J gave up 3 bases, with 14 bases separating them. Germline V gene lookup returns CDR1 MNHEY and CDR2 SMNVEV (reference sequence). The CDR3 loop spans 16 amino acids. CDR3 in DNA: TGTGCCAGCAGTTTATCGAAGGGAGATATGGAAGAGACCCAGTACTTC. The encoded protein is CASSLSKGDMEETQYF.

This clone was recorded a few times. This chain connects TRBV18 to TRBJ2-1, with TRBD1 identical over 7 bases. Germline-derived CDR1 and CDR2 are KGHSH and LQKENI. Trimming at V came to 1 base and at J to 2 bases, leaving 5 bases not matched to a gene. This CDR3 region has 16 residues. DNA for the CDR3: TGTGCCAGCTCACCACTCAGGGGGTCCCCCTACAATGAGCAGTTCTTC. It is translated as CASSPLRGSPYNEQFF. Supplemented by reference TRBV18 and TRBJ2-1, the full variable domain reads NAGVMQNPRHLVRRRGQEARLRCSPMKGHSHVYWYRQLPEEGLKFMVYLQKENIIDESGMPKERFSAEFPKEGPSILRIQQVVRGDSAAYFCASSPLRGSPYNEQFFGPGTRLTVL.